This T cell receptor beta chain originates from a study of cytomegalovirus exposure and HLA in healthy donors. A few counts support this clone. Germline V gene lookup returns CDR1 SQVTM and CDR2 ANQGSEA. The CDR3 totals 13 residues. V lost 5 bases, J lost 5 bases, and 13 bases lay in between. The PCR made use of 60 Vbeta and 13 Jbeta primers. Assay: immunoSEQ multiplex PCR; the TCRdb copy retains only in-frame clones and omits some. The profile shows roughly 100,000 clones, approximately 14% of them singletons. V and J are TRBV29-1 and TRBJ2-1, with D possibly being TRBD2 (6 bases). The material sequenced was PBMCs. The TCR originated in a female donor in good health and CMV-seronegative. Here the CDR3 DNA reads TGCAGCGTTTCCGAGGGACTGAACAATGAGCAGTTCTTC. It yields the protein CSVSEGLNNEQFF.